The following is a TCR beta chain sequence with its context. This sample was included in a study of blood T cell repertoires in COVID-19. Turning to the study itself: Spain, Italy and the United States supplied samples that represented acute and convalescent COVID-19. T cells, B-cell-depleted T cells, or PBMCs provided the cDNA or gDNA that served as material.

This CDR3 region has 14 residues. Germline CDR1 MDHEN, CDR2 SYDVKM. J lost 4 bases, V lost 5 bases, and 1 base had no gene match. In the original analysis: By means of reference gene primer amplification, nucleated cell counts were estimated. Repertoires were generated with immunoSEQ multiplex PCR, while TCRdb's copy carries only in-frame clones and drops some. V, J and clone size reflect that table, while D and trimming were determined from the DNA. This sample carries fewer than 150,000 clones, 70% to 85% of them seen once, and the ten largest clones take 9.5% to 12%. The specimen sequenced was peripheral blood. The TCR originated in a man aged 55-75 years who had recovered from COVID-19. The rearrangement links TRBV28 to TRBJ1-4; 10 positions match TRBD1. DNA for the CDR3: TGTGCCAGCAGTGGACAGGGGGGTAATGAAAAACTGTTTTTT. This codes for CASSGQGGNEKLFF.